A selection of T cell receptor beta chains follows, all from one sample in a study of cytomegalovirus exposure and HLA in healthy donors. Sequenced by immunoSEQ multiplex PCR; TCRdb stores in-frame clones only, minus some. The data hold about 130,000 clones, with around 77% observed a single time. The sequenced material came from PBMCs. The origin of the receptors is a young man in good health and CMV-seronegative. Both conserved end residues are part of each CDR3. The order of the fields is V gene, J gene, CDR3 length, CDR3 protein.

TRBV11-2	TRBJ2-2	15	CASSTSGGVTGELFF
TRBV6-1	TRBJ1-4	13	CASNLGRDEKLFF
TRBV5-1	TRBJ2-7	15	CASSWTSGRSYEQYF
TRBV5-4	TRBJ2-1	13	CASSTSGNNEQFF
TRBV27	TRBJ2-1	11	CASTLDTEQFF
TRBV25-1	TRBJ2-1	14	CASRRESVYNEQFF
TRBV9	TRBJ1-1	10	CASTGTEAFF
TRBV25-1	TRBJ1-4	13	CASSRDRNEKLFF
TRBV7-6	TRBJ2-7	14	CASSYGQGLGEQYF
TRBV19	TRBJ2-7	16	CASRPHGTGASYEQYF
TRBV5-4	TRBJ2-7	14	CASSGGTGGNEQYF
TRBV10-3	TRBJ2-3	15	CAISPEAGVTDTQYF
TRBV5-4	TRBJ1-2	15	CASSQRTGARYGYTF
TRBV19	TRBJ1-5	16	CASSPSRVGSNQPQHF
TRBV27	TRBJ2-1	16	CASTRLAGRSYNEQFF
TRBV13	TRBJ2-3	15	CASSDLAGAKDTQYF
TRBV15	TRBJ1-2	13	CATRDSDPSGYTF
TRBV7-9	TRBJ2-7	15	CASSPTGTSGDEQYF
TRBV7-9	-	14	CASSTGAGGGEQYF
TRBV10-2	TRBJ1-1	15	CASSDQTGVRTEAFF
TRBV10-3	TRBJ2-2	17	CAISEIGGGPNTGELFF
TRBV6-6	TRBJ1-5	13	CASSGTENQPQHF
TRBV28	TRBJ1-5	15	CASSPGQARNQPQHF
TRBV7-3	TRBJ2-1	18	CASSSGTQGGVSYNEQFF
TRBV19	TRBJ2-6	16	CASSRGRESGANVLTF
TRBV2	TRBJ2-1	10	CASSLNEQFF
TRBV28	TRBJ2-1	12	CASSATGNEQFF
TRBV4-1	TRBJ1-5	15	CASSHPQAGIQPQHF
TRBV10-1	TRBJ1-1	13	CASSDRGEAEAFF
TRBV6-6	TRBJ2-1	16	CASKLPRGGEAIEQFF
TRBV5-1	TRBJ2-3	16	CASSLGASGLTDTQYF
TRBV5-1	TRBJ2-7	14	CASSLGAGTYEQYF
TRBV5-8	TRBJ1-2	14	CASSARQTNYGYTF
TRBV5-6	TRBJ1-2	14	CASSLVQGAGGYTF
TRBV27	TRBJ2-5	12	CASGRAWETQYF
TRBV7-9	TRBJ2-5	17	CASSLIGLAGAKETQYF
TRBV6-5	TRBJ2-7	14	CASSYSLGGDEQYF
TRBV4-1	TRBJ1-5	15	CASSQQGSGNQPQHF
TRBV10-3	TRBJ1-2	15	CAISAPGQERYGYTF
TRBV27	TRBJ1-1	13	CASSLGGDGEAFF
TRBV4-1	TRBJ1-3	16	CASSQGRDPSGNTIYF
TRBV19	TRBJ1-2	13	CASTADSLYGYTF
TRBV29-1	TRBJ1-1	12	CSVVVREAEAFF
TRBV30	TRBJ2-7	17	CAWSTPRIRDNTYEQYF
TRBV18	TRBJ1-4	13	CASSPFDRDILFF
TRBV5-6	TRBJ1-2	14	CASSKGQNLYGYTF
TRBV15	TRBJ2-7	13	CATRDTHSYEQYF
TRBV29-1	TRBJ2-1	14	CSVGSTQAVNEQFF
TRBV19	TRBJ2-7	14	CASSQTGFSGEQYF
TRBV5-1	TRBJ2-5	15	CASSNQGGWEETQYF